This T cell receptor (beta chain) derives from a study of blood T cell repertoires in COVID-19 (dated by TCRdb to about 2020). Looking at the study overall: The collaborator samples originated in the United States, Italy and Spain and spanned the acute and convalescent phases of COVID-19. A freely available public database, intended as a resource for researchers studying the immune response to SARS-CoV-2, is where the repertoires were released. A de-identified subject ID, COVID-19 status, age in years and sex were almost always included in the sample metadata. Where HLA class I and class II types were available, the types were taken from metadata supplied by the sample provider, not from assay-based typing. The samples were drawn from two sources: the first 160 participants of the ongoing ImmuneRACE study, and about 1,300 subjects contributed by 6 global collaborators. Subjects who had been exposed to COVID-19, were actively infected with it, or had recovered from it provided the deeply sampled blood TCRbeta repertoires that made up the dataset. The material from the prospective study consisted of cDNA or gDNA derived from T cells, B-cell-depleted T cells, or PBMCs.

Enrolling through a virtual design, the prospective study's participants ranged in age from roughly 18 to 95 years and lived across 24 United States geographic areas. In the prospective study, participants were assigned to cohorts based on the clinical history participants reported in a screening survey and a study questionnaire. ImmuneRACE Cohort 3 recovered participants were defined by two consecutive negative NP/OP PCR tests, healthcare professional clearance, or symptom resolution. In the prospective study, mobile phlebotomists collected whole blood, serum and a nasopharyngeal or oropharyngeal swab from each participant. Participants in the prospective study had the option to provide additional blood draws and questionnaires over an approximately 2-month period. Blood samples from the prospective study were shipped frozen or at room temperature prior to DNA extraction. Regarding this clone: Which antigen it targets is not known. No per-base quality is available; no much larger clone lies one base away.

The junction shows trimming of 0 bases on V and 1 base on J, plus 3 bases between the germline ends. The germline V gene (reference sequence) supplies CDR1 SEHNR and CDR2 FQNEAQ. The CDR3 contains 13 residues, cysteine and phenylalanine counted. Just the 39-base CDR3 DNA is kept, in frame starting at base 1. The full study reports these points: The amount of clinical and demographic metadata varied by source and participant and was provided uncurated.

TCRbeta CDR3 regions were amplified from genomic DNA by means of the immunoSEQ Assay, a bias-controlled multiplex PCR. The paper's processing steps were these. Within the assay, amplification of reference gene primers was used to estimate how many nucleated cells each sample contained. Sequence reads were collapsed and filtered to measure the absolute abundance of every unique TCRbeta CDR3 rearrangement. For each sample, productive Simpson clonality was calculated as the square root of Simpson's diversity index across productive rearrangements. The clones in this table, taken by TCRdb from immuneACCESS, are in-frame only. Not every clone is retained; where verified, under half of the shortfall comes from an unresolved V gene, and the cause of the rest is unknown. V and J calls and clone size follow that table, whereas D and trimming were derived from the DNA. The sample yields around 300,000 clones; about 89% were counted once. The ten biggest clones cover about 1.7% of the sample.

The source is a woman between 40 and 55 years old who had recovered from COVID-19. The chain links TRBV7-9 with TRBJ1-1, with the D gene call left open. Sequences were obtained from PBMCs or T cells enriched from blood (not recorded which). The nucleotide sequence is TGTGCCAGCAGCTTAGCCAGGAACACTGAAGCTTTCTTT. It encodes CASSLARNTEAFF. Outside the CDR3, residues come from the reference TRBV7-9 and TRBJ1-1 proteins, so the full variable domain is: DTGVSQNPRHKITKRGQNVTFRCDPISEHNRLYWYRQTLGQGPEFLTYFQNEAQLEKSRLLSDRFSAERPKGSFSTLEIQRTEQGDSAMYLCASSLARNTEAFFGQGTRLTVV.